Listed below are T cell receptor beta chains from one sample, sequenced in a study of blood T cell repertoires in COVID-19. Method: immunoSEQ multiplex PCR; TCRdb's copy keeps in-frame clones and lacks some. The top ten hold approximately 28% of the sample, which has 70,000 to 90,000 clones, 88% seen once. The sample taken for sequencing was peripheral blood. Receptors were obtained from a man in his fifties or sixties with acute or convalescent COVID-19. Both conserved end residues are trimmed from each CDR3. Fields, in order: J gene, V gene, D gene, CDR3 protein. A D gene is named only where the DNA matches it firmly.

j_call: TRBJ2-7
v_call: TRBV5-1
d_call: NA
cdr3_aa: ASSLSGSTYEQY

j_call: TRBJ1-4
v_call: TRBV3-1/TRBV3-2
d_call: NA
cdr3_aa: ASSPTGYGNEKLF

j_call: TRBJ2-1
v_call: TRBV3-1/TRBV3-2
d_call: TRBD2
cdr3_aa: ASSRAGLPGDEQF

j_call: TRBJ1-1
v_call: TRBV6-5
d_call: NA
cdr3_aa: ASSSPTMNTEAF

j_call: TRBJ2-2
v_call: TRBV12-3/TRBV12-4
d_call: TRBD1
cdr3_aa: ASSLQGAGELF

j_call: TRBJ2-2
v_call: TRBV19
d_call: NA
cdr3_aa: ASSIDPTPRGGELF

j_call: TRBJ1-2
v_call: TRBV6-1
d_call: NA
cdr3_aa: ASSEGGAVNYGYT

j_call: TRBJ2-3
v_call: TRBV5-4
d_call: NA
cdr3_aa: ASSPAIGGSSSTDTQY

j_call: TRBJ2-3
v_call: TRBV20-1
d_call: NA
cdr3_aa: SASGPTDTQY

j_call: TRBJ2-2
v_call: TRBV5-1
d_call: TRBD1
cdr3_aa: ASSFVRSDRGYTGELF

j_call: TRBJ2-7
v_call: TRBV7-9
d_call: NA
cdr3_aa: ASSSGHQAYEQY

j_call: TRBJ2-3
v_call: TRBV20-1
d_call: TRBD2
cdr3_aa: SASRSSGASTDTQY

j_call: TRBJ2-1
v_call: TRBV10-1
d_call: NA
cdr3_aa: ASSEVLDNEQF

j_call: TRBJ1-1
v_call: TRBV7-9
d_call: NA
cdr3_aa: ASSPREGNTEAF

j_call: TRBJ1-4
v_call: TRBV12-3/TRBV12-4
d_call: TRBD1
cdr3_aa: ASSRDSGEKLF

j_call: TRBJ1-6
v_call: TRBV6-1
d_call: TRBD1
cdr3_aa: ASSEKTGINSPLH

j_call: TRBJ2-3
v_call: TRBV6-2/TRBV6-3
d_call: TRBD2
cdr3_aa: ASSPTRTSGVTDTQY

j_call: TRBJ2-2
v_call: TRBV28
d_call: NA
cdr3_aa: ASSPPGGTANTGELF

j_call: TRBJ1-1
v_call: TRBV5-4
d_call: TRBD1
cdr3_aa: ASSPGGQGAYTEAF

j_call: TRBJ1-2
v_call: TRBV19
d_call: NA
cdr3_aa: ASSQGTRSYGYT

j_call: TRBJ2-3
v_call: TRBV27
d_call: TRBD2
cdr3_aa: ASSLVPRLAGDWTDTQY

j_call: TRBJ1-2
v_call: TRBV3-1/TRBV3-2
d_call: TRBD1
cdr3_aa: ASSVTGAPNYGYT

j_call: TRBJ1-6
v_call: TRBV6-2/TRBV6-3
d_call: TRBD1
cdr3_aa: ASSQGTVSPLH

j_call: TRBJ2-5
v_call: TRBV7-9
d_call: NA
cdr3_aa: ASSQLEGQETQY

j_call: TRBJ2-1
v_call: TRBV7-9
d_call: NA
cdr3_aa: ASSLWGQGHNEQF

j_call: TRBJ1-1
v_call: TRBV5-1
d_call: NA
cdr3_aa: ASSLAPGDTEAF

j_call: TRBJ1-2
v_call: TRBV11-2
d_call: NA
cdr3_aa: ASSLQDYGYT

j_call: TRBJ1-2
v_call: TRBV27
d_call: TRBD1
cdr3_aa: ASSLSPGGDGYT

j_call: TRBJ1-4
v_call: TRBV4-2
d_call: TRBD1
cdr3_aa: ASSQPGTGNEKLF

j_call: TRBJ2-2
v_call: TRBV25-1
d_call: NA
cdr3_aa: ASSELGGPNTGELF

j_call: TRBJ1-1
v_call: TRBV4-1
d_call: NA
cdr3_aa: ASSQVGQAEAF

j_call: TRBJ2-6
v_call: TRBV7-3
d_call: TRBD1
cdr3_aa: ASSLSGQGFSGANVLT

j_call: TRBJ1-1
v_call: TRBV6-5
d_call: TRBD1
cdr3_aa: ASSYGRGRVGTEAF

j_call: TRBJ2-1
v_call: TRBV5-1
d_call: TRBD2
cdr3_aa: ASSLVTGGIYNEQF

j_call: TRBJ2-7
v_call: TRBV27
d_call: TRBD1
cdr3_aa: ASSPAGTGGHEQY

j_call: TRBJ2-5
v_call: TRBV27
d_call: TRBD1
cdr3_aa: ASSPFLRTGKETQY

j_call: TRBJ2-2
v_call: TRBV6-5
d_call: TRBD1
cdr3_aa: ASSRDRGRTGELF

j_call: TRBJ1-3
v_call: TRBV10-3
d_call: TRBD1
cdr3_aa: AISLGQGGNTIY

j_call: TRBJ2-2
v_call: TRBV10-1
d_call: TRBD1
cdr3_aa: ASRTGGEAGELF

j_call: TRBJ2-3
v_call: TRBV12-2
d_call: NA
cdr3_aa: ASRLARRGRFDTQY

j_call: TRBJ1-3
v_call: TRBV3-1/TRBV3-2
d_call: NA
cdr3_aa: ASSQDSGTGNTIY

j_call: TRBJ1-2
v_call: TRBV12-3/TRBV12-4
d_call: NA
cdr3_aa: ASSLVGRGYT

j_call: TRBJ2-7
v_call: TRBV14
d_call: TRBD1
cdr3_aa: ASSQGLKWDSSYEQY

j_call: TRBJ2-5
v_call: TRBV5-8
d_call: NA
cdr3_aa: ASSRENTQY

j_call: TRBJ2-1
v_call: TRBV19
d_call: NA
cdr3_aa: ASSPQGSGFYNEQF

j_call: TRBJ1-6
v_call: TRBV7-9
d_call: TRBD1
cdr3_aa: ASSLGQGDYNSPLH

j_call: TRBJ1-5
v_call: TRBV28
d_call: TRBD1
cdr3_aa: ASSLPYGTGSQPQH

j_call: TRBJ2-7
v_call: TRBV5-4
d_call: NA
cdr3_aa: ASSLESATATTGQY

j_call: TRBJ1-1
v_call: TRBV7-8
d_call: NA
cdr3_aa: ASQGYKNTEAF

j_call: TRBJ2-1
v_call: TRBV2
d_call: NA
cdr3_aa: ASSETGTTGEQF

j_call: TRBJ1-2
v_call: TRBV19
d_call: TRBD1
cdr3_aa: ASSQTGGVLSYYGYT

j_call: TRBJ1-1
v_call: TRBV5-4
d_call: TRBD1
cdr3_aa: ASSLQGVTEAF

j_call: TRBJ2-3
v_call: TRBV7-3
d_call: TRBD2
cdr3_aa: ASSLGLAGLDTQY

j_call: TRBJ2-4
v_call: TRBV6-1
d_call: TRBD1
cdr3_aa: ASSAGQGAAKNIQY

j_call: TRBJ2-7
v_call: TRBV5-8
d_call: NA
cdr3_aa: ASRLHYEQY

j_call: TRBJ1-5
v_call: TRBV28
d_call: NA
cdr3_aa: ASSIQFTSNQPQH

j_call: TRBJ2-5
v_call: TRBV6-5
d_call: NA
cdr3_aa: ASSYSSSYQETQY